The rows below give T cell receptor beta chains drawn from one sample of a study of T cell responses to AZD1222 COVID-19 vaccine. The repertoire was sequenced with immunoSEQ multiplex PCR; TCRdb's copy has only in-frame clones and lacks some. The sample holds about 130,000 clones; over 80% are singletons and the top ten take 5% to 6%. Sequenced here: peripheral blood, sampled on day 0 of AZD1222 vaccination. The source is an adult in good health. CDR3s include the opening cysteine and the closing phenylalanine or tryptophan. The order of the fields is CDR3 length, clone size, D gene, J gene, V gene, CDR3 protein, CDR3 DNA. A D gene is named only where the DNA matches it firmly. Where a row states a size, it is once, few, many or the class of an expanded clone; other rows omit it.

>13|.|.|TRBJ1-1|TRBV6-1
CASSEIEDSEAFF
TGTGCCAGCAGTGAAATAGAGGACAGTGAAGCTTTCTTT
>15|once|.|TRBJ2-3|TRBV12-2
CASPRNLREGDTQYF
TGTGCAAGTCCTAGAAACTTAAGGGAGGGCGATACGCAGTATTTT
>13|.|.|TRBJ1-5|TRBV30
CAWSRQTNQPQHF
TGTGCCTGGAGTCGGCAGACCAATCAGCCCCAGCATTTT
>14|.|.|TRBJ2-7|TRBV4-3
CASSQDRAQYEQYF
TGCGCCAGCAGCCAAGACAGGGCCCAATACGAGCAGTACTTC
>16|.|.|TRBJ2-7|TRBV21-1
CASSKVRNRASYEQYF
TGTGCCAGCAGCAAAGTGAGGAACAGGGCTTCCTACGAGCAGTACTTC
>14|.|TRBD1|TRBJ1-5|TRBV28
CASSLYRGHQPQHF
TGTGCCAGCAGTTTATACAGGGGGCATCAGCCCCAGCATTTT
>13|.|.|TRBJ2-1|TRBV28
CASSLDTYNEQFF
TGTGCCAGCAGTTTGGACACCTACAATGAGCAGTTCTTC
>15|once|.|TRBJ1-5|TRBV6-5
CASSYSRADNQPQHF
TGTGCCAGCAGTTACTCGAGGGCAGACAATCAGCCCCAGCATTTT
>15|.|TRBD1|TRBJ1-4|TRBV7-9
CASSLVRDSGEKLFF
TGTGCCAGCAGCTTAGTGAGGGACAGTGGTGAAAAACTGTTTTTT
>13|.|.|TRBJ1-1|TRBV27
CAAKPDLNTEAFF
TGTGCCGCAAAGCCCGACTTGAACACTGAAGCTTTCTTT
>14|.|.|TRBJ1-5|TRBV19
CASSLKGSNQPQHF
TGTGCCAGTAGTCTAAAAGGTAGCAATCAGCCCCAGCATTTT
>13|.|.|TRBJ2-3|TRBV27
CASSFRGIDTQYF
TGTGCCAGCAGTTTCAGGGGAATAGATACGCAGTATTTT
>15|.|TRBD1|TRBJ1-4|TRBV10-1
CASSGPTGLREKLFF
TGCGCCAGCAGTGGCCCGACAGGGTTGAGGGAAAAACTGTTTTTT
>12|.|.|TRBJ2-1|TRBV7-8
CASSLPLGEQFF
TGTGCCAGCAGCCTACCATTGGGGGAGCAGTTCTTC
>14|.|TRBD1|TRBJ1-2|TRBV9
CASSVGTANYGYTF
TGTGCCAGCAGCGTCGGGACAGCTAACTATGGCTACACCTTC
>15|.|TRBD1|TRBJ2-5|TRBV6-4
CASIGTGGHQETQYF
TGTGCCAGCATTGGGACAGGGGGACACCAAGAGACCCAGTACTTC
>13|.|.|TRBJ2-3|TRBV6-2/TRBV6-3
CASSYSRESTQYF
TGTGCCAGCAGTTACTCCCGCGAGAGCACGCAGTATTTT
>14|.|TRBD1|TRBJ1-1|TRBV15
CATSVGQGSTEAFF
TGTGCCACCAGCGTTGGACAGGGGAGCACTGAAGCTTTCTTT
>16|.|TRBD2|TRBJ2-7|TRBV7-2
CASSLVASGASYEQYF
TGTGCCAGCAGCTTAGTTGCTAGCGGGGCCTCCTACGAGCAGTACTTC
>14|.|TRBD1|TRBJ2-3|TRBV24-1
CATRGTGWADTQYF
TGTGCCACCAGGGGGACAGGGTGGGCAGATACGCAGTATTTT
>13|.|.|TRBJ2-7|TRBV18
CASSPGGASEQYF
TGTGCCAGCTCACCAGGGGGCGCGAGCGAGCAGTACTTC
>16|.|TRBD1|TRBJ1-4|TRBV5-1
CASSFGQGATNEKLFF
TGCGCCAGCAGCTTTGGACAGGGTGCAACTAATGAAAAACTGTTTTTT
>16|.|TRBD1|TRBJ1-1|TRBV6-2/TRBV6-3
CASSYYTGTGNTEAFF
TGTGCCAGCAGTTATTACACCGGGACAGGGAATACTGAAGCTTTCTTT
>15|.|TRBD1|TRBJ2-7|TRBV5-5
CASSRSTGALYEQYF
TGTGCCAGCAGCCGTTCGACAGGGGCTTTATACGAGCAGTACTTC
>16|.|.|TRBJ1-1|TRBV28
CASRRPFSDVSTEAFF
TGTGCCAGCAGGCGCCCCTTCAGCGACGTCTCCACTGAAGCTTTCTTT
>14|.|TRBD1|TRBJ2-1|TRBV2
CASRRDRSIREQFF
TGTGCCAGCAGGAGGGACAGGTCGATCAGGGAGCAGTTCTTC
>15|.|.|TRBJ2-7|TRBV5-1
CASSPDPQLSYEQYF
TGCGCCAGCAGCCCGGACCCTCAACTCTCCTACGAGCAGTACTTC
>14|once|TRBD1|TRBJ1-1|TRBV19
CASSDRGSATEAFF
TGTGCCAGTAGTGACAGGGGTTCGGCCACTGAAGCTTTCTTT
>14|once|.|TRBJ1-4|TRBV7-9
CASSLGRGSEKLFF
TGTGCCAGCAGCTTAGGCAGGGGAAGCGAAAAACTGTTTTTT
>16|once|.|TRBJ2-3|TRBV2
CASSSRPGPITDTQYF
TGTGCCAGCAGTTCCCGACCAGGGCCCATCACAGATACGCAGTATTTT
>13|.|.|TRBJ1-3|TRBV12-3/TRBV12-4
CASSLVGANTIYF
TGTGCCAGCAGTTTAGTAGGGGCGAACACCATATATTTT
>14|.|.|TRBJ2-5|TRBV5-1
CASSLAGREETQYF
TGCGCCAGCAGCTTGGCAGGGCGCGAAGAGACCCAGTACTTC
>13|.|.|TRBJ1-1|TRBV30
CAWSPMTDTEAFF
TGTGCCTGGAGTCCCATGACGGACACTGAAGCTTTCTTT